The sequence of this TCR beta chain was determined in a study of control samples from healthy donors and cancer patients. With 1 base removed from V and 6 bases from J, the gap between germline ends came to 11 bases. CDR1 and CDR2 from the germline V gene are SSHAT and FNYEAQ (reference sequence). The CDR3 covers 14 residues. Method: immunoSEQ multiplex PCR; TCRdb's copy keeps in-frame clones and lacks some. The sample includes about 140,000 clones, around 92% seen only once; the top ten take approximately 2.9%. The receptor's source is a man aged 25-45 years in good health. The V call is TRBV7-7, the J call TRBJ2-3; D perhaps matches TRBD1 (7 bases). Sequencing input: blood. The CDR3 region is CASSLGQGLDTQYF. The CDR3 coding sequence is TGTGCCAGCAGCTTAGGACAGGGACTGGATACGCAGTATTTT.